This T cell receptor (beta chain) was profiled in a study of T cells in tuberculosis. The study's findings and limits: Using the GMM-specific repertoire gave around 87% accuracy versus around 70% with motifs.

The germline gives CDR1 MNHEY, CDR2 SVGAGI. Unmatched junction bases numbered 4, after V lost 0 bases and J lost 1 base. The CDR3 covers 16 residues. Each clinical donor contributed on average around 97,000 T cells from unsorted cryopreserved PBMC. Only in-frame clones appear in the TCRdb table, and some are missing; sequencing was by immunoSEQ multiplex PCR. The table shows fewer than 55,000 clones, with 90% to 95% occurring only once. To note about this clone: Antigen specificity is unknown.

The TCR originated in a donor between 10 and 35 years old with latent tuberculosis or without tuberculosis infection. The rearrangement uses TRBV6-5 and TRBJ2-7, with 9 bases identical to TRBD2. The specimen was PBMCs. Here the CDR3 DNA reads TGTGCCAGCAGTTACTCGGTGCGGGAGGGGTCCTACGAGCAGTACTTC. The encoded protein is CASSYSVREGSYEQYF.